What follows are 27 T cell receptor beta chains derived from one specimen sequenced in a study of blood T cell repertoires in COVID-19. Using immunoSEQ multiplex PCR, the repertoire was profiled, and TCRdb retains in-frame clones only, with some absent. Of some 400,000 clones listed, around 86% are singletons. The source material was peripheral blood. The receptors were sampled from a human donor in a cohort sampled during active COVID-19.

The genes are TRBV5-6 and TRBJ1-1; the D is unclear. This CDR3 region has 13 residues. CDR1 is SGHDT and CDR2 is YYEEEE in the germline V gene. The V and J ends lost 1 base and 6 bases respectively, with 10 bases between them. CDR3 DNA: TGTGCCAGCAGCTTGTCGTCGAGGTCTGAAGCTTTCTTT. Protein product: CASSLSSRSEAFF.

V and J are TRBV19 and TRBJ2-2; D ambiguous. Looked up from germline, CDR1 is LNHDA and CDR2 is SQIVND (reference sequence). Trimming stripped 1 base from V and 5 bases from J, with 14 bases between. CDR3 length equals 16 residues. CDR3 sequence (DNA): TGTGCCAGTAGTATAGTAGGCTCGACTCGGACCGGGGAGCTGTTTTTT. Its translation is CASSIVGSTRTGELFF.

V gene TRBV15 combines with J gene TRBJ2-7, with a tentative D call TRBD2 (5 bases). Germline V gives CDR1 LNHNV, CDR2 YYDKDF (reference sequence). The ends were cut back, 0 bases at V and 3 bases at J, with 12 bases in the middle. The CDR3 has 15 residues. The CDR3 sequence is CATSRDREGRYEQYF. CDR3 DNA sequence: TGTGCCACCAGCAGAGACCGGGAAGGCCGCTACGAGCAGTACTTC.

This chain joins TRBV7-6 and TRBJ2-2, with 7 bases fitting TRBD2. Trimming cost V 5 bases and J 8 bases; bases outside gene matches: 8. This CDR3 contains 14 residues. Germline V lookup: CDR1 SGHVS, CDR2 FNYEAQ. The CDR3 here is CASSPPSGRGELFF. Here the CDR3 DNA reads TGTGCCAGCAGCCCCCCTAGCGGTAGGGGGGAGCTGTTTTTT.

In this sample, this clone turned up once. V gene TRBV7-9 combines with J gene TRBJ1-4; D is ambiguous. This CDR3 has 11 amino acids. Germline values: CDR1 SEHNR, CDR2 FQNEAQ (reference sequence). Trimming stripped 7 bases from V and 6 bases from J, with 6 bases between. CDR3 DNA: TGTGCCAGCACCCTCTATGAAAAACTGTTTTTT. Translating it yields CASTLYEKLFF.

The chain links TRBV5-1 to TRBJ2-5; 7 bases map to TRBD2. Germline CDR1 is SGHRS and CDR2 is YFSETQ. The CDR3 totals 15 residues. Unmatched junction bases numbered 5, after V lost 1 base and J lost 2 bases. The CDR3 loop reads CASSLFPGGQETQYF. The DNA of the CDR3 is TGCGCCAGCAGCTTGTTCCCGGGAGGTCAAGAGACCCAGTACTTC.

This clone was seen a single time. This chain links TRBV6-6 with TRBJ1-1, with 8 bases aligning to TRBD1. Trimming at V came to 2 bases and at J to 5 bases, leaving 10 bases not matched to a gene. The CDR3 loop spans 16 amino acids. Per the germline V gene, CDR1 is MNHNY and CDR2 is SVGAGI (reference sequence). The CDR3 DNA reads TGTGCCAGCAGTTACGGACTACAGGGGGACGGGACTGAAGCTTTCTTT. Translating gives CASSYGLQGDGTEAFF.

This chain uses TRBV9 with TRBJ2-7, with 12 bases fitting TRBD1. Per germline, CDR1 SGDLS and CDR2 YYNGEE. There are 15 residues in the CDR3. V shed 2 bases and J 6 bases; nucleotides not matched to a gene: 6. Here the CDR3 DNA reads TGTGCCAGCAGCGTGGGGACAGGGGGCGCGTTCGAGCAGTACTTC. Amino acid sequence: CASSVGTGGAFEQYF.

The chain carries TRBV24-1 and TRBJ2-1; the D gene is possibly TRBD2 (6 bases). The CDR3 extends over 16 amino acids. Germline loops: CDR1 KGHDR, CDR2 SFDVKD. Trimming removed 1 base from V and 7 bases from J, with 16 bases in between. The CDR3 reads CATSDFISGEDNEQFF. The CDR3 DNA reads TGTGCCACCAGTGATTTTATTTCGGGAGAAGATAATGAGCAGTTCTTC.

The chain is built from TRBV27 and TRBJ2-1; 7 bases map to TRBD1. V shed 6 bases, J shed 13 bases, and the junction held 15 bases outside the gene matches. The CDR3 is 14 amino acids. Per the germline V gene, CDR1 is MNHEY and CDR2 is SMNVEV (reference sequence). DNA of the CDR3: TGTGCCAGCAGCATGGGACAGAACGAGGGCCGTCAGTTCTTC. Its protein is CASSMGQNEGRQFF.

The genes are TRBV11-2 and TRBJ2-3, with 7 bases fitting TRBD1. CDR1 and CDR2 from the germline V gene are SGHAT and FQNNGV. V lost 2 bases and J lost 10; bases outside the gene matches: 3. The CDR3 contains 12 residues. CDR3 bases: TGTGCCAGCAGCTTAACAGGGGTGGCGCAGTATTTT. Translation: CASSLTGVAQYF.

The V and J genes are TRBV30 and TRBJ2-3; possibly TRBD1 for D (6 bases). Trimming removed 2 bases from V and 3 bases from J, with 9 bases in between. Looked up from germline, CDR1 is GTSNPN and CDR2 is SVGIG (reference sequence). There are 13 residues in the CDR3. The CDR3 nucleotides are TGTGCCTGGAGTCAGGGGATAACAGATACGCAGTATTTT. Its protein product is CAWSQGITDTQYF.

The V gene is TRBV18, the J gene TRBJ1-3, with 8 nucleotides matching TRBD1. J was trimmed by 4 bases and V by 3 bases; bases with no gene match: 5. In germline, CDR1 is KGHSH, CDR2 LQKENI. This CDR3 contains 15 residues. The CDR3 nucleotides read TGTGCCAGCTCACCCCAGGGGGCGTCGGGAAACACCATATATTTT. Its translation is CASSPQGASGNTIYF.

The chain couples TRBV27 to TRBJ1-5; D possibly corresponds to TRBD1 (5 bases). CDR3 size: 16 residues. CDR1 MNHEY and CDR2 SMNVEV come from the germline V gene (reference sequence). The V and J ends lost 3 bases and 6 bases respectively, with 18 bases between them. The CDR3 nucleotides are TGTGCCAGCAGTTTTGTTATGGGGGGGGTTAGTCAGCCCCAGCATTTT. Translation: CASSFVMGGVSQPQHF.

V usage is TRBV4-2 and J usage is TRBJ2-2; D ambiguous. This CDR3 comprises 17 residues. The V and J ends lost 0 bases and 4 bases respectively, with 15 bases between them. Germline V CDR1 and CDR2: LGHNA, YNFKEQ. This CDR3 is CASSQDRFERGTGELFF. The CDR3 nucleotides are TGTGCCAGCAGCCAAGATAGGTTTGAAAGAGGCACCGGGGAGCTGTTTTTT.

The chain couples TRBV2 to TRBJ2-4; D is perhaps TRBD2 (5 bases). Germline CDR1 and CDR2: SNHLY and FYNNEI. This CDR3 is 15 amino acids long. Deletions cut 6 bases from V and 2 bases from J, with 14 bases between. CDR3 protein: CASRDPGSSKNIQYF. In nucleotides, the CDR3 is TGTGCCAGCAGGGACCCGGGATCGTCCAAAAACATTCAGTACTTC.

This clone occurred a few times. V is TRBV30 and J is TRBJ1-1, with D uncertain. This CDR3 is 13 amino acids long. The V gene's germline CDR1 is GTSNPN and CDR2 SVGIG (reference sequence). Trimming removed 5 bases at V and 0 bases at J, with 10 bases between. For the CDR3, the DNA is TGTGCCTGGGTTAGAGGGATGAACACTGAAGCTTTCTTT. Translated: CAWVRGMNTEAFF.

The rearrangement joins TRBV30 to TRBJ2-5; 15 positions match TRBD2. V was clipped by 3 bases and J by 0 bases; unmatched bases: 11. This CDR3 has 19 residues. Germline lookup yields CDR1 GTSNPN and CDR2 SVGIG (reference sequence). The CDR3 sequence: CAWRSRRTSGRAYQETQYF. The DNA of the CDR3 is TGTGCCTGGAGGTCGCGTCGGACTAGCGGGAGGGCTTACCAAGAGACCCAGTACTTC.

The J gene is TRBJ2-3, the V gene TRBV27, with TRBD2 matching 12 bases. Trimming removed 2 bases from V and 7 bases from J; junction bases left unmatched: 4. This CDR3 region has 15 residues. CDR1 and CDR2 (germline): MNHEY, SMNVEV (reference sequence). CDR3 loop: CASSLLAGGVNTQYF. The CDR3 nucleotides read TGTGCCAGCAGTTTACTAGCGGGAGGGGTTAATACGCAGTATTTT.

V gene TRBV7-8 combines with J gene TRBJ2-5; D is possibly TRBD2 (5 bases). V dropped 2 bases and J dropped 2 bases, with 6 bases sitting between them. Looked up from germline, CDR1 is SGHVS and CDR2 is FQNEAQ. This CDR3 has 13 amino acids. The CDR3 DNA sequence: TGTGCCAGCAGCTTACAGCGGCAAGAGACCCAGTACTTC. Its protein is CASSLQRQETQYF.

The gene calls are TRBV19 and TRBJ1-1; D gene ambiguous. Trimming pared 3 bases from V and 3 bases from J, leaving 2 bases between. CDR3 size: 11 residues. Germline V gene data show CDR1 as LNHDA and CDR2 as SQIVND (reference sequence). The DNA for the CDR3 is TGTGCCAGTAGTATCGACACTGAAGCTTTCTTT. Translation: CASSIDTEAFF.

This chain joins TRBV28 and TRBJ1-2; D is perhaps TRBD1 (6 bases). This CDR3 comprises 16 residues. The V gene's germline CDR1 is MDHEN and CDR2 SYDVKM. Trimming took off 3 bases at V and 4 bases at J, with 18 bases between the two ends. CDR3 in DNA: TGTGCCAGCAGTTTGCCGCTCGGGGGGCCGGGCTATGGCTACACCTTC. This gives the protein CASSLPLGGPGYGYTF.

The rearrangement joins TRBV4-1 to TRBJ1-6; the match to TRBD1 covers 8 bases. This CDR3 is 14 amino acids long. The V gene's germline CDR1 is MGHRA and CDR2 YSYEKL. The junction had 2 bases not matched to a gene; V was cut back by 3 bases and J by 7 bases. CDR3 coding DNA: TGCGCCAGCAGCCATGGGACAGGCAATTCACCCCTCCACTTT. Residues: CASSHGTGNSPLHF.

Here the CDR3 reads CASRGQGMGYGYTF. DNA of the CDR3: TGTGCCAGCAGGGGACAGGGTATGGGCTATGGCTACACCTTC. The rearrangement uses TRBV27 and TRBJ1-2, with 9 positions matching TRBD1. This CDR3 is 14 amino acids long. V shed 6 bases and J 4 bases; nucleotides not matched to a gene: 6. Germline CDR1 and CDR2: MNHEY and SMNVEV (reference sequence).

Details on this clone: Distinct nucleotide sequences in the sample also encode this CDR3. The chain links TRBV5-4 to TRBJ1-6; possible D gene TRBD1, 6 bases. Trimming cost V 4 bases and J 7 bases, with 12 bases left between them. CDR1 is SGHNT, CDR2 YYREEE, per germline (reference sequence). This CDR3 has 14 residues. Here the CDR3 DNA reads TGTGCCAGCAGCCTCGACACAGGGAATTCACCCCTCCACTTT. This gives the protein CASSLDTGNSPLHF.

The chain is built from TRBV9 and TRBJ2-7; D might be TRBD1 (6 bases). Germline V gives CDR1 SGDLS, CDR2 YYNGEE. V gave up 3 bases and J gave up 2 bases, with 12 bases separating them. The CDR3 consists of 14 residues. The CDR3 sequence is CASSAEGGTYEQYF. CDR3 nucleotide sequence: TGTGCCAGCAGCGCGGAAGGGGGTACCTACGAGCAGTACTTC.

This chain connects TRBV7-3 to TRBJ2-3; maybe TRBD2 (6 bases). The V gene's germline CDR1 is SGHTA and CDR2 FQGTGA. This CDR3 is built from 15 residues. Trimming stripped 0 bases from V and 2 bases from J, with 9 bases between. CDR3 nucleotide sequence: TGTGCCAGCAGCTTAACGGGACTTAACACAGATACGCAGTATTTT. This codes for CASSLTGLNTDTQYF.